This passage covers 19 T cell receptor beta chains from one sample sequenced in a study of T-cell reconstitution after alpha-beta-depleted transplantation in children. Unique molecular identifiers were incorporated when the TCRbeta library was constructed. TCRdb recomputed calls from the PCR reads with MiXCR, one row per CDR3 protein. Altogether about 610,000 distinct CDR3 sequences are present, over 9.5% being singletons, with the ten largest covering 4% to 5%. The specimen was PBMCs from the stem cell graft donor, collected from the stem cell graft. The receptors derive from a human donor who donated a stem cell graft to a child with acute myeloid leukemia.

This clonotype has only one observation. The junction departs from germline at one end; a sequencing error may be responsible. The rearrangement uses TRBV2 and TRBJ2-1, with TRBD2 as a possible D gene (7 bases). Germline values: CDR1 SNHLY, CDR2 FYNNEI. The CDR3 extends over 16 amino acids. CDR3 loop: CGSSEWVAGRGGEQFF. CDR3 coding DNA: TGTGGCAGCAGTGAGTGGGTAGCGGGCCGAGGGGGGGAGCAGTTCTTC.

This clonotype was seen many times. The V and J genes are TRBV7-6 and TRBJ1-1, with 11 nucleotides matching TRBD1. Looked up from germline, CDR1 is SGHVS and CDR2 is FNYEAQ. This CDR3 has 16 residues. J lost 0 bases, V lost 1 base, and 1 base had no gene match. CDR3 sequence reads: CASSLGTGGLNTEAFF. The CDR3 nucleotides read TGTGCCAGCAGCTTAGGGACAGGGGGCTTGAACACTGAAGCTTTCTTT.

The CDR3 sequence: CASKGGGETQYF. In DNA form, the CDR3 reads TGTGCCAGTAAGGGGGGGGGCGAGACCCAGTACTTC. The rearrangement uses TRBV7-2 and TRBJ2-5, with D perhaps matching TRBD2 (7 bases). Germline V lookup: CDR1 SGHTA, CDR2 FQGNSA. The V and J ends lost 9 bases and 5 bases respectively, with 13 bases between them. The CDR3 covers 12 residues. Looking up the rest from reference TRBV7-2 and TRBJ2-5 gives the full variable domain: GAGVSQSPSNKVTEKGKDVELRCDPISGHTALYWYRQSLGQGLEFLIYFQGNSAPDKSGLPSDRFSAERTGGSVSTLTIQRTQQEDSAVYLCASKGGGETQYFGPGTRLLVL.

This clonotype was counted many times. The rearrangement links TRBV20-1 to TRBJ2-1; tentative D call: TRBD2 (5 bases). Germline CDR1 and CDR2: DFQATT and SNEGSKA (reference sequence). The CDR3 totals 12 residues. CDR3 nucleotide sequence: TGCAGCCCTTCTGAGCGGTACAATGAGCAGTTCTTC. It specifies CSPSERYNEQFF.

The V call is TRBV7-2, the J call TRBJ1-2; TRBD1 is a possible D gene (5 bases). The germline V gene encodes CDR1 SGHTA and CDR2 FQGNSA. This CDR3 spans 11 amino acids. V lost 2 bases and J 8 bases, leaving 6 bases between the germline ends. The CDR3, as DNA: TGTGCCAGCAGCTTATGGGGGGGCTACACCTTC. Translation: CASSLWGGYTF.

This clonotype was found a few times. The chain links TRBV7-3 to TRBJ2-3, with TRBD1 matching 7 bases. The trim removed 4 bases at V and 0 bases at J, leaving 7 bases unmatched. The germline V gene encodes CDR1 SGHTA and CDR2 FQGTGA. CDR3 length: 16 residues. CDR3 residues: CASSSAGGYSTDTQYF. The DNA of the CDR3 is TGTGCCAGCAGCTCCGCAGGGGGTTATAGCACAGATACGCAGTATTTT.

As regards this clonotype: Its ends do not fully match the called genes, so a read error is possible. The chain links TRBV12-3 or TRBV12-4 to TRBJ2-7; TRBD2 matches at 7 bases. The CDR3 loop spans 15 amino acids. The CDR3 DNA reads TGTGCTAGCAGTCCTCCCGGCGGGAGTAGCAACGAGCAGTACTTC. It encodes CASSPPGGSSNEQYF.

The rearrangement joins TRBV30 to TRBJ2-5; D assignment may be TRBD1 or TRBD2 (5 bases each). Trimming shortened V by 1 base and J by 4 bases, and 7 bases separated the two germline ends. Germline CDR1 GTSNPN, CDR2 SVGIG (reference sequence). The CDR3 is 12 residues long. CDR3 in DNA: TGTGCCTGGAGTGAGGGACGAGAGACCCAGTACTTC. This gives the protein CAWSEGRETQYF.

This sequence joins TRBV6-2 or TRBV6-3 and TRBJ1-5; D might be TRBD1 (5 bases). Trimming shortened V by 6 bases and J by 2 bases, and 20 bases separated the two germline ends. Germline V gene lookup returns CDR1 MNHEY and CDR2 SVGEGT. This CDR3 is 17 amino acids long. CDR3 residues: CASSPGFRPRGNQPQHF. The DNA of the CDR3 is TGTGCCAGCAGCCCAGGGTTTCGCCCCAGGGGCAATCAGCCCCAGCATTTT.

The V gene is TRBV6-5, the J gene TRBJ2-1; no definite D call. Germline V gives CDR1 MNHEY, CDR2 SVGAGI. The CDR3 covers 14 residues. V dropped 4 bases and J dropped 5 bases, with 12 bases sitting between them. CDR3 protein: CASSSRGSNNEQFF. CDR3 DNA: TGTGCCAGCAGTTCGCGCGGTTCAAACAATGAGCAGTTCTTC.

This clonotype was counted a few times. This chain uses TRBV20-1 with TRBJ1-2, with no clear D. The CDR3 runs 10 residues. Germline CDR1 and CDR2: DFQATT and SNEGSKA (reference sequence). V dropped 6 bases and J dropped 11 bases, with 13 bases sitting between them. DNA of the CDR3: TGCAGTGCCCCGGACTCTACTTACACCTTC. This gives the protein CSAPDSTYTF.

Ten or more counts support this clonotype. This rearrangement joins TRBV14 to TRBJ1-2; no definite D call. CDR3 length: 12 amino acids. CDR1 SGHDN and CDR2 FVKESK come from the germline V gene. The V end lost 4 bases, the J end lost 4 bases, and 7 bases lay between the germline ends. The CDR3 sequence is CASSPSTYGYTF. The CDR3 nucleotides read TGTGCCAGCAGCCCAAGCACCTATGGCTACACCTTC.

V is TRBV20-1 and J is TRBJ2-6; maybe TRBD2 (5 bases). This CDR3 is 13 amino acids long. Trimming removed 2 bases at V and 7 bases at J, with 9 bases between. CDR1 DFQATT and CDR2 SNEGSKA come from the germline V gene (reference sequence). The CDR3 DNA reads TGCAGTGCTAGACTAGCCGGTGCCAACGTCCTGACTTTC. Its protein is CSARLAGANVLTF.

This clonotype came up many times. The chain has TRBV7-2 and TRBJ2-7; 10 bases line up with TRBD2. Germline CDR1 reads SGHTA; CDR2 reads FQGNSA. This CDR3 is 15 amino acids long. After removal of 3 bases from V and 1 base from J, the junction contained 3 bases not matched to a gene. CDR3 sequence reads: CASSFKLAGSYEQYF. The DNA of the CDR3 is TGTGCCAGCAGCTTTAAACTAGCGGGATCCTACGAGCAGTACTTC. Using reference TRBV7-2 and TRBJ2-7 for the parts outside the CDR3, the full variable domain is GAGVSQSPSNKVTEKGKDVELRCDPISGHTALYWYRQSLGQGLEFLIYFQGNSAPDKSGLPSDRFSAERTGGSVSTLTIQRTQQEDSAVYLCASSFKLAGSYEQYFGPGTRLTVT.

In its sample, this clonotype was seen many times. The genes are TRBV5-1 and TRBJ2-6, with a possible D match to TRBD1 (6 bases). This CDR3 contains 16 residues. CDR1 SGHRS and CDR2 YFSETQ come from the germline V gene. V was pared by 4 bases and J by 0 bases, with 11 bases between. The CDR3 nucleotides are TGCGCCAGCAGCCGGGACACCTCCTCTGGGGCCAACGTCCTGACTTTC. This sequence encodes CASSRDTSSGANVLTF.

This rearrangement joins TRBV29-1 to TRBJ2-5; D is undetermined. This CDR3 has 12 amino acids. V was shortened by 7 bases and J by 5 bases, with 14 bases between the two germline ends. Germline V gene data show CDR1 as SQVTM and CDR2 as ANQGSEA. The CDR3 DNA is TGCAGCGCCGGCAGGCCCCGGGAGACCCAGTACTTC. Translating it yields CSAGRPRETQYF.

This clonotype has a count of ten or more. The chain's CDR3 is CASSFGGSAQYF. The CDR3 DNA sequence: TGTGCCAGCAGCTTCGGGGGGAGCGCGCAGTATTTT. This rearrangement joins TRBV7-3 to TRBJ2-3; the match to TRBD2 covers 7 bases. Germline V gives CDR1 SGHTA, CDR2 FQGTGA. Trimming at V came to 3 bases and at J to 10 bases, leaving 4 bases not matched to a gene. There are 12 residues in the CDR3. Full variable domain (rest looked up from reference TRBV7-3 and TRBJ2-3): GAGVSQTPSNKVTEKGKYVELRCDPISGHTALYWYRQSLGQGPEFLIYFQGTGAADDSGLPNDRFFAVRPEGSVSTLKIQRTERGDSAVYLCASSFGGSAQYFGPGTRLTVL.

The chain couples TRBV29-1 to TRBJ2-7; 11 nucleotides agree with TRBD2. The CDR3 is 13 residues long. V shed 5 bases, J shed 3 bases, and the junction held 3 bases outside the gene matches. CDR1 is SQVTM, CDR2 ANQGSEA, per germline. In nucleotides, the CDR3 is TGCAGCGTTCAGACTAGCGGGATCTACGAGCAGTACTTC. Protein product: CSVQTSGIYEQYF.

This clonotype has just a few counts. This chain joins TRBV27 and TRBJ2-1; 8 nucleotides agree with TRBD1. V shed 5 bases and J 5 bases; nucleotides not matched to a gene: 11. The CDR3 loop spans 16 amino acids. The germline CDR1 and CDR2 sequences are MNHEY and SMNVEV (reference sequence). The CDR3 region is CASSHPGGTGHNEQFF. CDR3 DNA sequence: TGTGCCAGCAGTCACCCTGGCGGGACAGGCCACAATGAGCAGTTCTTC.